This passage covers 24 T cell receptor beta chains from one sample sequenced in a study of blood T cell repertoires in COVID-19. Produced via immunoSEQ multiplex PCR; TCRdb's table is partial and in-frame only. This sample has almost 85,000 clones, with around 83% found just once. The specimen was peripheral blood. These receptors all stem from a man at least 80 years old with active or convalescent COVID-19.

This clone was detected once. The CDR3 reads CASTPDRYGYTF. The CDR3 DNA reads as TGTGCCAGTACCCCGGACAGATATGGCTACACCTTC. The V and J genes are TRBV19 and TRBJ1-2; tentative D call: TRBD1 (6 bases). CDR1 is LNHDA, CDR2 SQIVND, per germline (reference sequence). This CDR3 has 12 residues. With 7 bases removed from V and 5 bases from J, the gap between germline ends came to 11 bases.

In this sample, this clone turned up a few times. This rearrangement joins TRBV2 to TRBJ2-5; 11 nucleotides line up with TRBD2. The CDR3 consists of 18 residues. CDR1 is SNHLY and CDR2 is FYNNEI in the germline V gene. The ends lost 4 bases at V and 0 bases at J; junction bases unmatched: 10. The CDR3 sequence is CASSGASGRTSYQETQYF. CDR3 sequence (DNA): TGTGCCAGCAGTGGGGCTAGCGGGAGGACCTCGTACCAAGAGACCCAGTACTTC. Combining the CDR3 with reference TRBV2 and TRBJ2-5 gives the whole variable domain EPEVTQTPSHQVTQMGQEVILRCVPISNHLYFYWYRQILGQKVEFLVSFYNNEISEKSEIFDDQFSVERPDGSNFTLKIRSTKLEDSAMYFCASSGASGRTSYQETQYFGPGTRLLVL.

V usage is TRBV7-9 and J usage is TRBJ2-7; the D gene is possibly TRBD1 (5 bases). This CDR3 has 15 residues. CDR1 and CDR2 (germline): SEHNR, FQNEAQ (reference sequence). V shed 2 bases and J shed 0 bases, with 11 bases lying between them. This CDR3 is CASSLTDKHSYEQYF. DNA for the CDR3: TGTGCCAGCAGCTTAACGGACAAGCACTCCTACGAGCAGTACTTC. Full variable domain (remainder filled in from reference TRBV7-9 and TRBJ2-7): DTGVSQNPRHKITKRGQNVTFRCDPISEHNRLYWYRQTLGQGPEFLTYFQNEAQLEKSRLLSDRFSAERPKGSFSTLEIQRTEQGDSAMYLCASSLTDKHSYEQYFGPGTRLTVT.

This clone is a singleton in its sample. V is TRBV27 and J is TRBJ1-1; maybe TRBD1 (5 bases). Trimming took off 5 bases at V and 0 bases at J, with 10 bases between the two ends. The CDR3 is 14 residues long. Germline V gene sequence: CDR1 MNHEY, CDR2 SMNVEV (reference sequence). The CDR3 DNA is TGTGCCAGCAGTCCTTGGGGGGTGAACACTGAAGCTTTCTTT. Protein product: CASSPWGVNTEAFF.

The rearrangement uses TRBV11-2 and TRBJ2-5; D is unclear. Trimming pared 3 bases from V and 1 base from J, leaving 9 bases between. Germline values: CDR1 SGHAT, CDR2 FQNNGV. CDR3 length equals 14 residues. CDR3 loop: CASSLAHIQETQYF. CDR3 sequence (DNA): TGTGCCAGCAGCTTGGCACATATCCAAGAGACCCAGTACTTC.

The chain links TRBV18 to TRBJ2-7, with TRBD1 as a possible D gene (6 bases). CDR3 length: 14 amino acids. Germline-derived CDR1 and CDR2 are KGHSH and LQKENI. Trimming pared 2 bases from V and 3 bases from J, leaving 11 bases between. This chain's CDR3 is CASSPGTLHYEQYF. The CDR3 DNA reads as TGTGCCAGCTCACCAGGGACACTTCACTACGAGCAGTACTTC.

The chain employs TRBV7-2 and TRBJ2-5; 12 nucleotides line up with TRBD2. The CDR3 has 15 amino acids. J lost 5 bases, V lost 3 bases, and 4 bases had no gene match. Germline V gene lookup returns CDR1 SGHTA and CDR2 FQGNSA. CDR3: CASSFGLAGGETQYF. The DNA of the CDR3 is TGTGCCAGCAGCTTCGGGCTAGCGGGGGGGGAGACCCAGTACTTC.

This CDR3 reads CASNPQTITLPSGELFF. CDR3 bases: TGTGCCAGTAACCCCCAAACGATCACCCTGCCCAGCGGGGAGCTGTTTTTT. The chain joins TRBV19 to TRBJ2-2; no definite D call. The germline V gene encodes CDR1 LNHDA and CDR2 SQIVND (reference sequence). The V end lost 7 bases, the J end lost 7 bases, and 25 bases lay between the germline ends. There are 17 residues in the CDR3.

The V gene is TRBV10-3, the J gene TRBJ1-2; D not resolved. Germline CDR1 and CDR2: ENHRY and SYGVKD. V was trimmed by 2 bases and J by 1 base, leaving 8 bases between them. The CDR3 extends over 14 amino acids. CDR3: CAISEDRDNYGYTF. In DNA form, the CDR3 reads TGTGCCATCAGTGAGGACCGGGATAACTATGGCTACACCTTC.

The V gene is TRBV5-1, the J gene TRBJ2-5; no definite D call. V was trimmed by 4 bases and J by 1 base, leaving 14 bases between them. CDR1 is SGHRS, CDR2 YFSETQ, per germline. The CDR3 runs 15 residues. In nucleotides, the CDR3 is TGCGCCAGCAGCCCGCTCGCGGCGTCCCAAGAGACCCAGTACTTC. Protein sequence: CASSPLAASQETQYF.

The chain links TRBV5-4 to TRBJ1-1, with unresolved D. The CDR3 is 13 residues long. CDR1 and CDR2 (germline): SGHNT, YYREEE (reference sequence). Trimming removed 4 bases from V and 4 bases from J, with 11 bases in between. The CDR3 here is CASSTIPGTEAFF. The CDR3 DNA sequence: TGTGCCAGCAGCACTATTCCCGGCACTGAAGCTTTCTTT. Looking up the rest from reference TRBV5-4 and TRBJ1-1 gives the full variable domain: ETGVTQSPTHLIKTRGQQVTLRCSSQSGHNTVSWYQQALGQGPQFIFQYYREEENGRGNFPPRFSGLQFPNYSSELNVNALELDDSALYLCASSTIPGTEAFFGQGTRLTVV.

This clone was picked up a small number of times. J is TRBJ2-7 and V is TRBV20-1; perhaps TRBD2 as D (5 bases). This CDR3 contains 11 residues. Germline V lookup: CDR1 DFQATT, CDR2 SNEGSKA (reference sequence). The CDR3 loop reads CARGLSYEQYF. The CDR3 DNA reads TGCGCTCGGGGTTTGTCCTACGAGCAGTACTTC.

The chain couples TRBV19 to TRBJ2-4, with TRBD2 matching over 7 bases. V was clipped by 5 bases and J by 6 bases; unmatched bases: 7. There are 14 residues in the CDR3. Germline V gene data show CDR1 as LNHDA and CDR2 as SQIVND (reference sequence). CDR3 sequence: CASSDLGGGNIQYF. In DNA, the CDR3 is TGTGCCAGTAGTGACCTTGGGGGGGGAAACATTCAGTACTTC.

This CDR3 reads CASSQDRAPNEKLFF. The CDR3, as DNA: TGTGCCAGCAGCCAAGACAGGGCACCAAATGAAAAACTGTTTTTT. This chain connects TRBV7-2 to TRBJ1-4; 7 positions match TRBD1. The junction had 8 bases not matched to a gene; V was cut back by 5 bases and J by 5 bases. The V gene's germline CDR1 is SGHTA and CDR2 FQGNSA. The CDR3 totals 15 residues.

The chain has TRBV5-1 and TRBJ1-2; D is possibly TRBD1 (5 bases). From germline, CDR1 is SGHRS and CDR2 YFSETQ. The CDR3 is 11 residues long. Trimming cost V 3 bases and J 8 bases, with 8 bases left between them. CDR3 in amino acids: CASSSKGGYTF. CDR3 bases: TGCGCCAGCAGCTCAAAGGGGGGCTACACCTTC.

This rearrangement joins TRBV5-4 to TRBJ2-5, with unresolved D. Germline V gives CDR1 SGHNT, CDR2 YYREEE (reference sequence). V lost 2 bases and J 1 base, leaving 9 bases between the germline ends. This CDR3 contains 14 residues. CDR3 region: CASSFPSGQETQYF. The CDR3 DNA is TGTGCCAGCAGCTTCCCATCGGGCCAAGAGACCCAGTACTTC. The full variable domain, rest sourced from reference TRBV5-4 and TRBJ2-5, is ETGVTQSPTHLIKTRGQQVTLRCSSQSGHNTVSWYQQALGQGPQFIFQYYREEENGRGNFPPRFSGLQFPNYSSELNVNALELDDSALYLCASSFPSGQETQYFGPGTRLLVL.

The gene calls are TRBV3-1 (or the pseudogene TRBV3-2) and TRBJ1-1; no firm D call. The CDR3 sequence is 13 residues long. V was shortened by 4 bases and J by 3 bases, with 9 bases between the two germline ends. Germline V lookup: CDR1 LGHDT, CDR2 YNNKEL (reference sequence). CDR3 protein: CASSLTYYTEAFF. DNA of the CDR3: TGTGCCAGCAGCCTTACATATTACACTGAAGCTTTCTTT.

The rearrangement uses TRBV7-2 and TRBJ1-1, with a weak D call TRBD1 (6 bases). V was trimmed by 2 bases and J by 8 bases, leaving 21 bases between them. The CDR3 is 16 residues long. Germline-derived CDR1 and CDR2 are SGHTA and FQGNSA. The CDR3 region is CASSLSPHRAEGEAFF. The CDR3 DNA reads TGTGCCAGCAGCTTAAGTCCCCACAGGGCCGAGGGGGAAGCTTTCTTT.

A single count supports this clone. The gene calls are TRBV18 and TRBJ1-2; no clear D. This CDR3 is built from 16 residues. Trimming pared 2 bases from V and 0 bases from J, leaving 13 bases between. CDR1 is KGHSH and CDR2 is LQKENI in the germline V gene. The CDR3: CASSPVDRRTNYGYTF. CDR3 in DNA: TGTGCCAGCTCACCAGTCGATCGGAGGACTAACTATGGCTACACCTTC.

The V gene is TRBV14, the J gene TRBJ1-1, with a weak D call TRBD1 (6 bases). CDR3 length equals 15 residues. Germline values: CDR1 SGHDN, CDR2 FVKESK. Trimming left V 4 bases short and J 0 bases short, with 12 bases between. The CDR3 region is CASSPQTGMNTEAFF. The CDR3 nucleotides read TGTGCCAGCAGCCCCCAGACAGGAATGAACACTGAAGCTTTCTTT.

This clone has just one count. DNA for the CDR3: TGTGCCAGCAGTTCCGGGACAGGATTCATGGTTGGCTACACCTTC. This codes for CASSSGTGFMVGYTF. This chain joins TRBV5-4 and TRBJ1-2, with 8 bases lining up with TRBD1. The germline V gene has CDR1 SGHNT and CDR2 YYREEE (reference sequence). This CDR3 has 15 residues. With 5 bases clipped from V and 7 bases from J, the junction kept 13 bases outside the gene matches.

This clone was seen just once. The chain couples TRBV10-1 to TRBJ1-6; 7 nucleotides line up with TRBD1. Germline trimming cut 3 bases from V and 10 bases from J; bases unmatched to any gene: 6. The germline gives CDR1 WNHNN, CDR2 SYGVQD (reference sequence). The CDR3 covers 14 residues. This chain's CDR3 is CASSESGGASPLHF. CDR3 bases: TGCGCCAGCAGTGAATCAGGGGGAGCCTCACCCCTCCACTTT.

The J gene is TRBJ2-2, the V gene TRBV11-3; D might be TRBD2 (7 bases). V was trimmed by 2 bases and J by 3 bases, leaving 13 bases between them. Germline values: CDR1 SGHNT, CDR2 YENEEA. The CDR3 runs to 16 residues. In nucleotides, the CDR3 is TGTGCCAGCAGCTTAAGGGGGGGTGCGGACACCGGGGAGCTGTTTTTT. Translation: CASSLRGGADTGELFF.

This chain joins TRBV7-2 and TRBJ2-6; D uncertain. CDR3 length: 15 amino acids. Germline V gene lookup returns CDR1 SGHTA and CDR2 FQGNSA. Trimming shortened V by 4 bases and J by 0 bases, and 7 bases separated the two germline ends. The CDR3 spells CASSSGGSGANVLTF. The DNA of the CDR3 is TGTGCCAGCAGCTCTGGCGGCTCTGGGGCCAACGTCCTGACTTTC.